These 24 T cell receptor beta chains originate from one sample sequenced in a study of Graves' ophthalmopathy and Graves' hyperthyroidism. Amplification of the TCR beta CDR3 regions used RNA transcripts (as template). An opening RT-PCR round employed HTBI primers and preceded a second-round multiplex PCR. Via MiXCR, TCRdb re-called the multiplex PCR reads, giving one row per CDR3 protein. The sample lists 650,000 to 800,000 distinct CDR3 sequences, under 50% occurring once. The material sequenced was peripheral blood. Receptors were obtained from an adult man with Graves' ophthalmopathy.

This clonotype was seen only a few times. This chain uses TRBV3-1 with TRBJ2-7, with D unclear. The CDR3 is made up of 12 amino acids. V was cut by 2 bases and J by 6 bases, with 8 bases left in between. Germline CDR1 reads LGHDT; CDR2 reads YNNKEL (reference sequence). The CDR3 DNA reads TGTGCCAGCAGCCAATCGTACGGCGAGCAGTACTTC. Encoded protein: CASSQSYGEQYF.

The rearrangement uses TRBV5-6 and TRBJ1-6; 8 nucleotides align to TRBD1. J was trimmed by 6 bases and V by 4 bases; bases with no gene match: 3. The CDR3 length is 14 residues. The V gene's germline CDR1 is SGHDT and CDR2 YYEEEE. The CDR3 sequence is CASSPRGPNSPLHF. The CDR3, as DNA: TGTGCCAGCAGCCCCAGGGGGCCTAATTCACCCCTCCACTTT. Using reference TRBV5-6 and TRBJ1-6 for the parts outside the CDR3, the full variable domain is DAGVTQSPTHLIKTRGQQVTLRCSPKSGHDTVSWYQQALGQGPQFIFQYYEEEERQRGNFPDRFSGHQFPNYSSELNVNALLLGDSALYLCASSPRGPNSPLHFGNGTRLTVT.

The rearrangement links TRBV7-3 to TRBJ1-5; 9 bases are shared with TRBD1. V shed 11 bases, J shed 5 bases, and the junction held 10 bases outside the gene matches. There are 14 residues in the CDR3. The germline V gene has CDR1 SGHTA and CDR2 FQGTGA. For the CDR3, the DNA is TGTGCCGCCGGGGCGGGACAGGGAGATCAGCCCCAGCATTTT. It yields the protein CAAGAGQGDQPQHF.

This clonotype was seen a few times. A much larger clone sits a single nucleotide away, making a read error possible. The genes are TRBV2 and TRBJ2-2; no clear D. CDR3 length equals 13 residues. Germline V gene lookup returns CDR1 SNHLY and CDR2 FYNNEI. Trimming shortened V by 6 bases and J by 0 bases, and 5 bases separated the two germline ends. CDR3 DNA sequence: TGTGCCAGCAGACAGCCGAACACCGGGGAGCTGTTTTTT. Protein: CASRQPNTGELFF.

This clonotype has at least ten counts. The chain has TRBV2 and TRBJ2-7; 8 positions agree with TRBD2. The CDR3 runs 15 residues. Trimming at V came to 8 bases and at J to 0 bases, leaving 9 bases not matched to a gene. Germline-derived CDR1 and CDR2 are SNHLY and FYNNEI. CDR3 nucleotide sequence: TGTGCCAGCCGGACGGAGCGGGGGAGCTCCTACGAGCAGTACTTC. Encoded protein: CASRTERGSSYEQYF.

V is TRBV7-8 and J is TRBJ2-5; 7 bases align to TRBD2. The V segment lost 4 bases and the J segment 5 bases; nucleotides outside the gene matches: 10. Germline CDR1 SGHVS, CDR2 FQNEAQ. This CDR3 is built from 15 residues. The CDR3 DNA sequence: TGTGCCAGCAGCTCGAGGGGAGGGAGTTGGGAGACCCAGTACTTC. This gives the protein CASSSRGGSWETQYF. Looking up the rest from reference TRBV7-8 and TRBJ2-5 gives the full variable domain: GAGVSQSPRYKVAKRGQDVALRCDPISGHVSLFWYQQALGQGPEFLTYFQNEAQLDKSGLPSDRFFAERPEGSVSTLKIQRTQQEDSAVYLCASSSRGGSWETQYFGPGTRLLVL.

This chain joins TRBV20-1 and TRBJ2-7, with D possibly being TRBD1 (5 bases). Trimming cost V 3 bases and J 1 base, with 10 bases left between them. Germline assignment: CDR1 DFQATT and CDR2 SNEGSKA (reference sequence). The CDR3 spans 13 residues. The CDR3 reads CSARGLTSYEQYF. The CDR3 bases are TGCAGTGCTAGGGGGCTTACATCCTACGAGCAGTACTTC.

Worth noting for this clonotype: The germline gene is not matched at one end of the junction; a read error may be the cause. This sequence joins TRBV7-2 and TRBJ2-7, with a possible D match to TRBD2 (6 bases). There are 15 residues in the CDR3. CDR1 and CDR2 from the germline V gene are SGHTA and FQGNSA. CDR3 protein: CASSERIGGSYKQYF. The CDR3 bases are TGTGCCAGCAGCGAAAGGATTGGAGGGTCCTACAAGCAGTACTTC. The full variable domain, completed using reference TRBV7-2 and TRBJ2-7, is GAGVSQSPSNKVTEKGKDVELRCDPISGHTALYWYRQSLGQGLEFLIYFQGNSAPDKSGLPSDRFSAERTGGSVSTLTIQRTQQEDSAVYLCASSERIGGSYKQYFGPGTRLTVT.

This clonotype was recorded many times. V is TRBV7-9 and J is TRBJ1-6; the D gene is possibly TRBD1 (6 bases). Germline V gene sequence: CDR1 SEHNR, CDR2 FQNEAQ (reference sequence). Trimming took off 0 bases at V and 7 bases at J, with 16 bases between the two ends. The CDR3 length is 17 residues. The CDR3: CASSLAAGGARNSPLHF. CDR3 in DNA: TGTGCCAGCAGCTTAGCGGCTGGGGGGGCACGGAATTCACCCCTCCACTTT.

In this sample, this clonotype turned up many times. The V and J genes are TRBV2 and TRBJ2-7; 9 nucleotides match TRBD1. Trimming took 6 bases from V and 5 from J; bases not matched to a gene: 8. Germline values: CDR1 SNHLY, CDR2 FYNNEI. The CDR3 totals 14 residues. The CDR3 reads CASRPRTGDNEQYF. CDR3 bases: TGTGCCAGCAGGCCCCGGACAGGGGACAACGAGCAGTACTTC.

Remarks on this clonotype: A clone one base away is much larger, so this may be a read error. The chain joins TRBV2 to TRBJ1-2; 8 nucleotides agree with TRBD1. This CDR3 contains 14 residues. CDR1 and CDR2 from the germline V gene are SNHLY and FYNNEI. Here the CDR3 reads CASSSTGVDYDYTF. The CDR3 DNA follows: TGTGCCAGCAGTTCGACAGGGGTAGATTATGACTACACCTTC.

CDR3 coding DNA: TGTGCCAGCAGCCTCTACAGGGTTCGTGGCTACACCTTC. Protein sequence: CASSLYRVRGYTF. The V and J genes are TRBV7-6 and TRBJ1-2; tentative D call: TRBD1 (6 bases). There are 13 residues in the CDR3. The V end lost 5 bases, the J end lost 7 bases, and 14 bases lay between the germline ends. In germline, CDR1 is SGHVS, CDR2 FNYEAQ. Full variable domain (missing parts from reference TRBV7-6 and TRBJ1-2): GAGVSQSPRYKVTKRGQDVALRCDPISGHVSLYWYRQALGQGPEFLTYFNYEAQQDKSGLPNDRFSAERPEGSISTLTIQRTEQRDSAMYRCASSLYRVRGYTFGSGTRLTVV.

This clonotype was seen repeatedly, ten times or more. The chain joins TRBV7-9 to TRBJ2-7; 12 bases fit TRBD2. CDR1 and CDR2 from the germline V gene are SEHNR and FQNEAQ (reference sequence). J lost 6 bases, V lost 5 bases, and 8 bases had no gene match. This CDR3 comprises 15 residues. CDR3: CASSALAGGPPEQYF. The CDR3 bases are TGTGCCAGCAGCGCTCTAGCGGGGGGGCCTCCCGAGCAGTACTTC.

In this sample, this clonotype turned up many times. The V and J genes are TRBV4-2 and TRBJ2-5, with D uncertain. The length of the CDR3 is 13 residues. Trimming took off 1 base at V and 4 bases at J, with 7 bases between the two ends. The germline gives CDR1 LGHNA, CDR2 YNFKEQ. The CDR3: CASSQGFGETQYF. CDR3 bases: TGTGCCAGCAGCCAAGGCTTCGGAGAGACCCAGTACTTC.

This chain joins TRBV6-5 and TRBJ1-5; perhaps TRBD1 as D (6 bases). There are 18 residues in the CDR3. V was cut by 4 bases and J by 0 bases, with 19 bases left in between. Germline CDR1 is MNHEY and CDR2 is SVGAGI. The CDR3 sequence: CASSFRRPGTNSNQPQHF. In DNA, the CDR3 is TGTGCCAGCAGTTTTCGAAGACCCGGGACAAATAGCAATCAGCCCCAGCATTTT.

Comments on this clonotype: Since a much larger clone is just one base distant, this may be a read error. V is TRBV11-1 and J is TRBJ1-6; 7 bases match TRBD1. The CDR3 sequence is 14 residues long. From germline, CDR1 is SGHAT and CDR2 FQDESV (reference sequence). V was clipped by 6 bases and J by 10 bases; unmatched bases: 9. The CDR3 DNA follows: TGTGCCAGCAGAAGGGCAGGGGGGATCTCACCCCTCCACTTT. This codes for CASRRAGGISPLHF. Filled out from reference TRBV11-1 and TRBJ1-6, the complete variable domain reads EAEVAQSPRYKITEKSQAVAFWCDPISGHATLYWYRQILGQGPELLVQFQDESVVDDSQLPKDRFSAERLKGVDSTLKIQPAELGDSAMYLCASRRAGGISPLHFGNGTRLTVT.

The rearrangement links TRBV7-8 to TRBJ1-5, with a possible D match to TRBD1 (5 bases). Germline lookup yields CDR1 SGHVS and CDR2 FQNEAQ. V shed 0 bases and J shed 6 bases, with 12 bases lying between them. The CDR3 runs 15 residues. CDR3 residues: CASSLAAGLGQPQHF. The CDR3 nucleotides read TGTGCCAGCAGCTTAGCGGCAGGGTTAGGTCAGCCCCAGCATTTT.

This clonotype was observed a handful of times. The CDR3 here is CASSFKPQGANTGELFF. DNA for the CDR3: TGCGCCAGCAGCTTTAAACCACAGGGCGCGAACACCGGGGAGCTGTTTTTT. The chain recombines TRBV5-1 with TRBJ2-2, with a weak D call TRBD1 (6 bases). The ends were cut back, 2 bases at V and 0 bases at J, with 14 bases in the middle. This CDR3 spans 17 amino acids. Germline V lookup: CDR1 SGHRS, CDR2 YFSETQ.

This clonotype has ten or more counts. The V and J genes are TRBV6-5 and TRBJ1-2; a possible D gene is TRBD1 (5 bases). The CDR3 loop spans 14 amino acids. The germline V and J ends were trimmed by 6 bases and 3 bases, with 14 bases remaining between them. Germline V gives CDR1 MNHEY, CDR2 SVGAGI. CDR3 in amino acids: CASSPSGLHYGYTF. In nucleotides, the CDR3 is TGTGCCAGCAGCCCCTCGGGACTACACTATGGCTACACCTTC.

The rearrangement links TRBV7-9 to TRBJ2-3, with 13 bases matching TRBD2. CDR1 and CDR2 (germline): SEHNR, FQNEAQ (reference sequence). V dropped 4 bases and J dropped 6; count of bases not matched to a gene: 7. CDR3 size: 16 residues. CDR3 sequence: CASSSTSGGALDTQYF. CDR3 nucleotide sequence: TGTGCCAGCAGCTCCACTAGCGGGGGGGCATTGGATACGCAGTATTTT.

This rearrangement joins TRBV2 to TRBJ2-5, with D possibly being TRBD1 (6 bases). The CDR3 has 15 amino acids. The germline V gene encodes CDR1 SNHLY and CDR2 FYNNEI. The V end was cut by 1 base, the J end by 5 bases, with 14 bases between. The CDR3 sequence: CASSEGVLGAETQYF. The CDR3 DNA reads as TGTGCCAGCAGTGAAGGAGTGTTGGGGGCTGAGACCCAGTACTTC.

A few counts support this clonotype. This sequence may be a read error, since a much larger clone differs from it by one base. This chain joins TRBV10-3 and TRBJ1-3; D uncertain. V was shortened by 8 bases and J by 7 bases, with 12 bases between the two germline ends. The CDR3 runs 12 residues. From germline, CDR1 is ENHRY and CDR2 SYGVKD. The chain's CDR3 is CAISEGRNTIYF. DNA for the CDR3: TGTGCCATCTCCGAGGGTCGTAACACCATATATTTT.

This clonotype was seen ten or more times. The chain couples TRBV20-1 to TRBJ1-1; D is undetermined. The CDR3 sequence is 11 residues long. Per the germline V gene, CDR1 is DFQATT and CDR2 is SNEGSKA (reference sequence). The V and J ends lost 4 bases and 11 bases respectively, with 14 bases between them. CDR3 protein: CSAISTGVAFF. The CDR3 DNA reads TGCAGTGCTATATCAACCGGGGTCGCTTTCTTT.

Only a few counts were recorded for this clonotype. One end of the junction is discordant with germline, which a read error may explain. The rearrangement uses TRBV10-3 and TRBJ1-3; D is unresolved. The CDR3 length is 12 residues. Germline V gene data show CDR1 as ENHRY and CDR2 as SYGVKD. The CDR3 nucleotides read TGTGCCAGCAGTGACTCTGTAAACACCATATATTTT. Translating it yields CASSDSVNTIYF.